These 9 T cell receptor beta chains originate from one sample sequenced in a study of T-cell reconstitution after alpha-beta-depleted transplantation in children. Unique molecular identifiers were used in preparing the TCRbeta library. TCRdb reanalysed the PCR reads using MiXCR and keeps one entry per CDR3 protein. Among roughly 790,000 distinct CDR3 sequences listed, around 15% were seen once. Sequencing was performed on PBMCs, mostly from graft donor cells, taken 360 days after TCRalphabeta/CD19-depleted stem cell transplant. These receptors came from a male patient between 5 and 17 years old who had a stem cell transplant for acute lymphoblastic leukemia, so the T cells may come from the graft donor.

This clonotype was observed many times. This rearrangement joins TRBV20-1 to TRBJ2-7; 7 nucleotides agree with TRBD2. V lost 0 bases and J lost 0; bases outside the gene matches: 5. The CDR3 loop spans 15 amino acids. The germline V gene encodes CDR1 DFQATT and CDR2 SNEGSKA (reference sequence). CDR3 protein: CSARDLRDYSYEQYF. CDR3 nucleotides: TGCAGTGCTAGAGATCTCCGGGACTACTCCTACGAGCAGTACTTC.

This clonotype appeared a few times. The chain carries TRBV7-2 and TRBJ1-3; 7 bases agree with TRBD1. Germline V CDR1 and CDR2: SGHTA, FQGNSA. V gave up 4 bases and J gave up 0 bases; unmatched junction bases: 3. CDR3 size: 15 residues. This CDR3 reads CASSYGTASGNTIYF. In DNA, the CDR3 is TGTGCCAGCAGCTACGGGACAGCCTCTGGAAACACCATATATTTT. Variable domain in full (rest from reference TRBV7-2 and TRBJ1-3): GAGVSQSPSNKVTEKGKDVELRCDPISGHTALYWYRQSLGQGLEFLIYFQGNSAPDKSGLPSDRFSAERTGGSVSTLTIQRTQQEDSAVYLCASSYGTASGNTIYFGEGSWLTVV.

In DNA, the CDR3 is TGTGCCAGCAGCCCGACAGGGGATAACTATGGCTACACCTTC. Its translation: CASSPTGDNYGYTF. This sequence joins TRBV7-3 and TRBJ1-2, with 8 nucleotides matching TRBD1. In germline, CDR1 is SGHTA, CDR2 FQGTGA. V trimming: 5 bases; J trimming: 1 base; junction bases outside the gene matches: 3. The CDR3 has 14 residues.

The gene calls are TRBV6-1 and TRBJ1-2, with a possible D match to TRBD1 (6 bases). Germline V gene data show CDR1 as MNHNS and CDR2 as SASEGT. V lost 3 bases and J lost 4, with 12 bases in between. The CDR3 runs 14 residues. In nucleotides, the CDR3 is TGTGCCAGCAGTGAGACGACAGGCATCTATGGCTACACCTTC. This codes for CASSETTGIYGYTF.

This clonotype was seen only a few times. This chain connects TRBV7-9 to TRBJ2-7, with D possibly TRBD2 on 6 matching bases. Trimming removed 5 bases at V and 6 bases at J, with 14 bases between. CDR3 length: 13 amino acids. Germline CDR1 is SEHNR and CDR2 is FQNEAQ (reference sequence). The CDR3 DNA sequence: TGTGCCAGCAGCCCCCGGGAGCGGCTCGAGCAGTACTTC. It translates to CASSPRERLEQYF.

V and J are TRBV5-6 and TRBJ2-2; 9 bases match TRBD2. CDR3 length equals 18 residues. V was pared by 3 bases and J by 6 bases, with 15 bases of the junction left unmatched. Germline CDR1 and CDR2: SGHDT and YYEEEE. As DNA, the CDR3 is TGTGCCAGCAGCTCCAGTGGTAGCGGGAGTCTCGAGGCCGGGGAGCTGTTTTTT. It codes for CASSSSGSGSLEAGELFF.

A single count supports this clonotype. This chain connects TRBV20-1 to TRBJ2-5; possibly TRBD2 for D (6 bases). Trimming left V 0 bases short and J 5 bases short, with 13 bases between. This CDR3 has 14 amino acids. Germline CDR1 is DFQATT and CDR2 is SNEGSKA (reference sequence). The CDR3: CSAREAGWGETQYF. The CDR3 DNA reads TGCAGTGCTAGAGAAGCGGGTTGGGGGGAGACCCAGTACTTC.

This clonotype was seen more than once but under ten times. This chain joins TRBV21-1 and TRBJ1-2. TRBV21-1 is reported as a pseudogene. The CDR3 covers 15 residues. This CDR3 reads CASSKVVSREWGYTF. In DNA form, the CDR3 reads TGTGCCAGCAGCAAAGTAGTGAGCCGTGAGTGGGGCTACACCTTC.

This chain connects TRBV29-1 to TRBJ2-3; 12 nucleotides line up with TRBD1. CDR3 length: 15 residues. The J segment lost 4 bases and the V segment lost 7 bases, leaving 9 bases of the junction unmatched. In germline, CDR1 is SQVTM, CDR2 ANQGSEA. The CDR3 sequence: CSGGPGQGAPDTQYF. CDR3 in DNA: TGCAGCGGAGGACCGGGACAGGGGGCGCCAGATACGCAGTATTTT.